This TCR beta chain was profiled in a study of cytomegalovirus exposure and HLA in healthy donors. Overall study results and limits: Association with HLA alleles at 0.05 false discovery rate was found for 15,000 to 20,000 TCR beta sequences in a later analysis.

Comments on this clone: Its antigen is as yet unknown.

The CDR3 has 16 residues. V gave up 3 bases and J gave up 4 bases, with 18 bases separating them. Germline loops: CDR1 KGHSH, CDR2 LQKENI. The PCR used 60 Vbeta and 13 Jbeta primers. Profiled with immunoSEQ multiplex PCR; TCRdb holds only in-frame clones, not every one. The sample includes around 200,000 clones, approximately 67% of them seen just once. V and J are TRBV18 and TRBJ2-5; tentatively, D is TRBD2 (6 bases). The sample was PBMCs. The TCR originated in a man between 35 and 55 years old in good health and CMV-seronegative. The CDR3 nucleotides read TGTGCCAGCTCACCCTACCGGACTCAGGGAGGAGAGACCCAGTACTTC. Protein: CASSPYRTQGGETQYF.